One sample yielded the 11 T cell receptor beta chains listed below, sequenced in a study of metastatic and nonmetastatic thyroid tumors (dated by TCRdb to about 2020). Preparation of the library involved PCR. Instrument used: Illumina HiSeq 4000. Using fastp at Q25 and MiXCR, TCRdb reprocessed the public reads and kept productive beta chains. The sample table shows about 22,000 clones, and about a sixth are seen once. Around a fifth of the sample is in the top ten clones. Before undergoing thyroid surgery, none of the patients had been given any kind of treatment. Sequenced material: blood. The source of these receptors is a male donor with papillary thyroid cancer or a benign thyroid nodule (not recorded which). Some clones in this sample may be carry-over from other donors' samples.

With respect to this clone: Given a much more abundant clone one base away, this may be a read error. The chain uses TRBV20-1 and TRBJ2-7; D is perhaps TRBD1 (6 bases). Per germline, CDR1 DFQATT and CDR2 SNEGSKA (reference sequence). The CDR3 sequence is 13 residues long. V lost 3 bases, J lost 6 bases, and 15 bases lay in between. The CDR3 sequence: CSASRTVLGEQYF. The CDR3, as DNA: TGCAGTGCTAGTAGGACAGTCTTGGGCGAGCAGTACTTC.

This clone was detected ten times or more. The J gene is TRBJ2-1, the V gene TRBV29-1, with D unresolved. Germline V gene lookup returns CDR1 SQVTM and CDR2 ANQGSEA. This CDR3 is 12 amino acids long. The V end lost 1 base, the J end lost 3 bases, and 4 bases lay between the germline ends. The CDR3 here is CSVEVGYNEQFF. The CDR3 bases are TGCAGCGTTGAAGTGGGCTACAATGAGCAGTTCTTC.

This clone was observed at least ten times. This chain joins TRBV18 and TRBJ1-1; TRBD1 aligns across 7 bases. CDR1 and CDR2 from the germline V gene are KGHSH and LQKENI. J lost 1 base, V lost 1 base, and 0 bases had no gene match. There are 14 residues in the CDR3. CDR3 amino acids: CASSPRTGNTEAFF. The CDR3 DNA reads as TGTGCCAGCTCACCACGGACAGGGAACACTGAAGCTTTCTTT.

This clone turned up a few times. The V call is TRBV6-1, the J call TRBJ2-5, with a possible D match to TRBD1 (5 bases). V lost 0 bases and J lost 5, with 13 bases in between. Looked up from germline, CDR1 is MNHNS and CDR2 is SASEGT. The CDR3 extends over 15 amino acids. The CDR3 bases are TGTGCCAGCAGTGAAGCATGGTCAGCAGGGGAGACCCAGTACTTC. Encoded protein: CASSEAWSAGETQYF.

This clone came up a few times. A much larger clone differs from this one at a single base, so this may be a read error. This specimen includes other DNA sequences encoding the same CDR3. V gene TRBV20-1 combines with J gene TRBJ2-1; D tentatively fits TRBD1 or TRBD2 (5 bases each). The length of the CDR3 is 18 residues. The germline V and J ends were trimmed by 2 bases and 0 bases, with 20 bases remaining between them. Germline V gives CDR1 DFQATT, CDR2 SNEGSKA (reference sequence). Written as DNA, the CDR3 is TGCAGTGCTAGATCGCCGGGACGCTCTCCGAGCTCCTACAATGAGCAGTTCTTC. Its translation: CSARSPGRSPSSYNEQFF.

This clone was seen just once. The V and J genes are TRBV5-1 and TRBJ2-1; 7 bases agree with TRBD2. V gave up 1 base and J gave up 7 bases; unmatched junction bases: 11. Germline values: CDR1 SGHRS, CDR2 YFSETQ. This CDR3 comprises 16 residues. In nucleotides, the CDR3 is TGCGCCAGCAGCTTGTGTGGTACTAGCGTGCCAAATGAGCAGTTCTTC. Translating gives CASSLCGTSVPNEQFF.

In this sample, this clone turned up many times. Additional DNA sequences in this sample encode the identical CDR3. The rearrangement links TRBV2 to TRBJ2-2; the D is unclear. Germline CDR1 SNHLY, CDR2 FYNNEI. The CDR3 runs 12 residues. CDR3 residues: CASSRFAGELFF. DNA of the CDR3: TGTGCTAGCTCACGATTTGCCGGGGAGCTGTTTTTT.

The table lists this clone with many counts. Written as DNA, the CDR3 is TGCAGCGTCGCACTCCCCGGCGGATACGCTGAAGCTTTCTTT. Translation gives CSVALPGGYAEAFF. The V gene is TRBV29-1, the J gene TRBJ1-1, with unresolved D. Per germline, CDR1 SQVTM and CDR2 ANQGSEA. The V end was cut by 6 bases, the J end by 6 bases, with 20 bases between. This CDR3 is built from 14 residues.

Many counts were recorded for this clone. This chain links TRBV14 with TRBJ2-2, with 10 bases lining up with TRBD2. V was clipped by 0 bases and J by 7 bases; unmatched bases: 8. The CDR3 length is 17 residues. In germline, CDR1 is SGHDN, CDR2 FVKESK. CDR3 residues: CASSQERAGGPGGELFF. Here the CDR3 DNA reads TGTGCCAGCAGCCAAGAGAGAGCGGGAGGGCCCGGCGGGGAGCTGTTTTTT.

In its sample, this clone was seen many times. The chain has TRBV20-1 and TRBJ2-3, with TRBD1 as a possible D gene (5 bases). The CDR3 consists of 14 residues. Germline values: CDR1 DFQATT, CDR2 SNEGSKA (reference sequence). V dropped 6 bases and J dropped 1 base, with 14 bases sitting between them. CDR3 nucleotide sequence: TGCAGTGCCTACGACAGTCAGGGCACAGATACGCAGTATTTT. Translated, it gives CSAYDSQGTDTQYF.

This clone was found many times. A clone one base away is much larger, so this may be a read error. The rearrangement links TRBV7-2 to TRBJ1-6, with D unresolved. Germline CDR1 SGHTA, CDR2 FQGNSA. CDR3 length: 13 residues. V was shortened by 1 base and J by 11 bases, with 9 bases between the two germline ends. CDR3 in amino acids: CASSLGVDPPLHF. The CDR3 bases are TGTGCCAGCAGCTTAGGCGTAGATCCACCCCTCCACTTT.